The 16 T cell receptor beta chains given below trace back to one sample, sequenced in a study of cytomegalovirus exposure and HLA in healthy donors. TCRdb's copy holds only in-frame clones and misses some; the assay was immunoSEQ multiplex PCR. The sample records 250,000 to 400,000 clones, approximately 85% being singletons. The source material was PBMCs. These receptors all come from a young man in good health and CMV-seronegative.

The chain employs TRBV7-2 and TRBJ2-3; 9 bases are a match to TRBD2. The V gene's germline CDR1 is SGHTA and CDR2 FQGNSA. V trimming: 3 bases; J trimming: 0 bases; junction bases outside the gene matches: 7. This CDR3 region has 17 residues. Here the CDR3 reads CASSFGGGAGSTDTQYF. For the CDR3, the DNA is TGTGCCAGCAGCTTCGGCGGGGGGGCTGGGAGCACAGATACGCAGTATTTT. Drawing the rest from reference TRBV7-2 and TRBJ2-3, the complete variable domain is GAGVSQSPSNKVTEKGKDVELRCDPISGHTALYWYRQSLGQGLEFLIYFQGNSAPDKSGLPSDRFSAERTGGSVSTLTIQRTQQEDSAVYLCASSFGGGAGSTDTQYFGPGTRLTVL.

The J gene is TRBJ2-7, the V gene TRBV7-2, with unresolved D. CDR1 SGHTA and CDR2 FQGNSA come from the germline V gene. The CDR3 contains 15 residues. Trimming shortened V by 5 bases and J by 2 bases, and 16 bases separated the two germline ends. CDR3 DNA sequence: TGTGCCAGCAGCCCCGCGGAACTCACGACCTACGAGCAGTACTTC. It specifies CASSPAELTTYEQYF.

The V call is TRBV5-1, the J call TRBJ1-4, with 11 nucleotides matching TRBD1. J lost 3 bases, V lost 4 bases, and 5 bases had no gene match. Germline assignment: CDR1 SGHRS and CDR2 YFSETQ. This CDR3 has 16 amino acids. CDR3: CASSQGQGAPNEKLFF. The CDR3 DNA sequence: TGCGCCAGCAGCCAAGGACAGGGGGCACCTAATGAAAAACTGTTTTTT. Based on the CDR3 plus reference TRBV5-1 and TRBJ1-4, the full variable domain is KAGVTQTPRYLIKTRGQQVTLSCSPISGHRSVSWYQQTPGQGLQFLFEYFSETQRNKGNFPGRFSGRQFSNSRSEMNVSTLELGDSALYLCASSQGQGAPNEKLFFGSGTQLSVL.

The CDR3 nucleotides are TGTGCCAGCAGTGCGGGTTTGACCCCCTCTGGGGCCAACGTCCTGACTTTC. Protein: CASSAGLTPSGANVLTF. V gene TRBV6-1 combines with J gene TRBJ2-6, with D uncertain. CDR3 length: 17 residues. Deletions cut 4 bases from V and 0 bases from J, with 13 bases between. CDR1 and CDR2 (germline): MNHNS, SASEGT.

The CDR3 DNA sequence: TGTGCCAGAACGGAAGAGGACAGGGTGAACACTGAAGCTTTCTTT. Protein: CARTEEDRVNTEAFF. The chain carries TRBV5-3 and TRBJ1-1; 8 bases align to TRBD1. TRBV5-3 is given ORF status, its function remaining uncertain. The length of the CDR3 is 15 residues. J gave up 0 bases and V 6 bases, and 7 bases lay outside the gene matches.

The J gene is TRBJ2-7, the V gene TRBV7-9; D perhaps matches TRBD1 (6 bases). The germline V and J ends were trimmed by 5 bases and 6 bases, with 17 bases remaining between them. Germline CDR1 is SEHNR and CDR2 is FQNEAQ (reference sequence). The CDR3 loop spans 14 amino acids. CDR3 residues: CASSPPTGQREQYF. The CDR3 DNA is TGTGCCAGCAGCCCCCCCACAGGGCAGCGCGAGCAGTACTTC.

This sequence joins TRBV15 and TRBJ1-1; weak D call: TRBD1 (5 bases). With 2 bases removed from V and 3 bases from J, the gap between germline ends came to 7 bases. The CDR3 sequence is 13 residues long. CDR1 is LNHNV, CDR2 YYDKDF, per germline (reference sequence). In DNA, the CDR3 is TGTGCCACCAGCAGACAGGGCTACACTGAAGCTTTCTTT. This translates into CATSRQGYTEAFF.

This clone was counted only a few times. The CDR3: CASSVRDKWQPQHF. Written as DNA, the CDR3 is TGTGCCAGCAGCGTCCGGGACAAGTGGCAGCCCCAGCATTTT. The V and J genes are TRBV9 and TRBJ1-5; a possible D gene is TRBD1 (6 bases). The CDR3 is 14 residues long. The germline gives CDR1 SGDLS, CDR2 YYNGEE. The V and J ends lost 2 bases and 7 bases respectively, with 13 bases between them.

This clone was seen just once. The V and J genes are TRBV10-3 and TRBJ2-7, with 7 bases fitting TRBD1. The CDR3 totals 12 residues. CDR1 ENHRY and CDR2 SYGVKD come from the germline V gene. J lost 6 bases, V lost 8 bases, and 7 bases had no gene match. As DNA, the CDR3 is TGTGCCATCCGGAAGACAGGGTCCGAGCAGTACTTC. This sequence encodes CAIRKTGSEQYF.

The chain has TRBV4-2 and TRBJ1-5; TRBD1 might be the D (5 bases). CDR3 length: 16 residues. V was shortened by 0 bases and J by 9 bases, with 18 bases between the two germline ends. Germline V lookup: CDR1 LGHNA, CDR2 YNFKEQ. The CDR3: CASSQDPGDAEGPQHF. Written as DNA, the CDR3 is TGTGCCAGCAGCCAAGATCCGGGGGACGCCGAAGGGCCCCAGCATTTT.

The chain couples TRBV5-1 to TRBJ2-3; 8 positions match TRBD2. Losses at the gene ends were 2 bases for V and 1 base for J; bases not matched to a gene: 6. The germline V gene encodes CDR1 SGHRS and CDR2 YFSETQ. This CDR3 has 16 amino acids. This CDR3 reads CASSLKGLEGTDTQYF. The CDR3 region has the DNA TGCGCCAGCAGCTTAAAGGGACTAGAGGGCACAGATACGCAGTATTTT.

The chain joins TRBV7-2 to TRBJ2-7; 12 bases line up with TRBD1. After removal of 1 base from V and 3 bases from J, the junction contained 4 bases not matched to a gene. Germline CDR1 is SGHTA and CDR2 is FQGNSA. CDR3 size: 16 residues. In nucleotides, the CDR3 is TGTGCCAGCAGCTTAGGGGGACAGGGGGCGAGCTACGAGCAGTACTTC. It is translated as CASSLGGQGASYEQYF.

In this sample, this clone turned up a few times. The rearrangement links TRBV30 to TRBJ1-4; D gene ambiguous. Trimming pared 8 bases from V and 7 bases from J, leaving 8 bases between. The CDR3 loop spans 10 amino acids. Germline assignment: CDR1 GTSNPN and CDR2 SVGIG (reference sequence). In DNA form, the CDR3 reads TGTGCCGCTCGGGGTGAAAAACTGTTTTTT. Amino acid sequence: CAARGEKLFF.

This clone was seen only once. This chain joins TRBV5-1 and TRBJ2-5; TRBD1 matches at 9 bases. Germline values: CDR1 SGHRS, CDR2 YFSETQ. This CDR3 is 14 amino acids long. Trimming removed 4 bases from V and 5 bases from J; junction bases left unmatched: 6. The CDR3 coding sequence is TGCGCCAGCAGCCCCCGGACAGGGGAGGAGACCCAGTACTTC. It encodes CASSPRTGEETQYF. The complete variable domain, with remaining parts taken from reference TRBV5-1 and TRBJ2-5, reads KAGVTQTPRYLIKTRGQQVTLSCSPISGHRSVSWYQQTPGQGLQFLFEYFSETQRNKGNFPGRFSGRQFSNSRSEMNVSTLELGDSALYLCASSPRTGEETQYFGPGTRLLVL.

The rearrangement links TRBV10-2 to TRBJ2-5; D uncertain. Germline CDR1 is WSHSY and CDR2 is SAAADI. CDR3 length: 13 residues. The germline V and J ends were trimmed by 4 bases and 4 bases, with 10 bases remaining between them. The CDR3 spells CASSVSGRETQYF. CDR3 nucleotide sequence: TGCGCCAGCAGTGTTTCAGGAAGAGAGACCCAGTACTTC.

The genes are TRBV11-2 and TRBJ2-2; tentative D call: TRBD1 (6 bases). Per the germline V gene, CDR1 is SGHAT and CDR2 is FQNNGV. V dropped 4 bases and J dropped 5 bases, with 23 bases sitting between them. The CDR3 is 18 residues long. CDR3 loop: CASSSKAQGTTGTGELFF. In nucleotides, the CDR3 is TGTGCCAGCAGCTCCAAAGCTCAGGGGACCACTGGGACCGGGGAGCTGTTTTTT.